These 14 T cell receptor beta chains came from one sample sequenced in a study of T cells in Graves' hyperthyroidism and ophthalmopathy. The investigators amplified TCR beta CDR3 regions from RNA transcripts. Using the HTBI primer set, a first-round RT-PCR was run on the TCR CDR3. TCRdb processed the multiplex PCR reads anew with MiXCR; each CDR3 protein has one entry. The table has around 340,000 distinct CDR3 sequences, about 15% seen once. Sequences were obtained from blood. These receptors originate from a man aged 25 to 40 with Graves' hyperthyroidism.

Concerning this clonotype: A read error may be the cause here, since a much bigger clone is one base away. The gene calls are TRBV29-1 and TRBJ2-5; D may correspond to TRBD1 or TRBD2 (7 bases each). This CDR3 spans 12 amino acids. Germline-derived CDR1 and CDR2 are SQVTM and ANQGSEA. The CDR3 loop reads CSVGRGGETQCF. As DNA, the CDR3 is TGCAGCGTTGGCAGGGGGGGGGAGACCCAGTGCTTC.

This chain connects TRBV4-1 to TRBJ2-3; a weak D match, TRBD2 (5 bases). The CDR3 consists of 17 residues. Germline CDR1 reads MGHRA; CDR2 reads YSYEKL. The V gene lost 0 bases and the J gene lost 8 bases, with 21 bases spanning the gap. The CDR3 is CASSQEYTGTVVGTQYF. The CDR3 bases are TGCGCCAGCAGCCAAGAATACACGGGAACCGTGGTTGGTACGCAGTATTTT.

This clonotype was seen just once. The rearrangement joins TRBV4-2 to TRBJ2-7; D unresolved. The V gene lost 1 base and the J gene lost 6 bases, with 4 bases spanning the gap. The germline CDR1 and CDR2 sequences are LGHNA and YNFKEQ. The CDR3 is 11 residues long. DNA of the CDR3: TGTGCCAGCAGCCAAGCTCTCGAGCAGTACTTC. Protein: CASSQALEQYF.

The chain has TRBV29-1 and TRBJ2-5; 9 nucleotides align to TRBD2. Trimming cost V 3 bases and J 5 bases; bases outside gene matches: 7. The germline V gene has CDR1 SQVTM and CDR2 ANQGSEA. This CDR3 has 14 amino acids. This chain's CDR3 is CSVDVAGVGETQYF. In DNA form, the CDR3 reads TGCAGCGTTGATGTAGCGGGAGTCGGGGAGACCCAGTACTTC.

In its sample, this clonotype was seen many times. The CDR3 nucleotides are TGTGCCAGCAGTTTATCTAGCGGGAGGCCTAGTGAGCAGTTCTTC. It encodes CASSLSSGRPSEQFF. The chain joins TRBV12-3 or TRBV12-4 to TRBJ2-1, with 11 nucleotides matching TRBD2. This CDR3 is 15 amino acids long. V gave up 2 bases and J gave up 9 bases; unmatched junction bases: 6.

This clonotype was counted many times. The chain recombines TRBV28 with TRBJ1-1; possible D gene TRBD1, 6 bases. Germline-derived CDR1 and CDR2 are MDHEN and SYDVKM. The CDR3 consists of 12 residues. V dropped 6 bases and J dropped 7 bases, with 12 bases sitting between them. The CDR3 is CASSTSGDEAFF. The CDR3 nucleotides are TGTGCCAGCAGCACTTCAGGGGATGAAGCTTTCTTT.

Many counts were recorded for this clonotype. J is TRBJ2-1 and V is TRBV2, with 10 positions matching TRBD2. V shed 3 bases, J shed 10 bases, and the junction held 9 bases outside the gene matches. In germline, CDR1 is SNHLY, CDR2 FYNNEI. The CDR3 runs 15 residues. The CDR3: CASSDNGLAGEEQFF. The CDR3 bases are TGTGCCAGCAGTGATAATGGCCTAGCGGGAGAGGAGCAGTTCTTC.

V is TRBV20-1 and J is TRBJ2-7, with 7 positions matching TRBD2. The CDR3 totals 12 residues. Germline-derived CDR1 and CDR2 are DFQATT and SNEGSKA (reference sequence). V was pared by 5 bases and J by 4 bases, with 5 bases of the junction left unmatched. CDR3 protein: CSASAGDYEQYF. The CDR3 nucleotides are TGCAGTGCTTCGGCGGGAGATTACGAGCAGTACTTC.

The rearrangement uses TRBV7-8 and TRBJ2-1; 9 bases agree with TRBD2. V was pared by 1 base and J by 10 bases, with 11 bases of the junction left unmatched. This CDR3 contains 16 residues. CDR1 and CDR2 from the germline V gene are SGHVS and FQNEAQ. CDR3 loop: CASSLVTLLAGPEQFF. In DNA, the CDR3 is TGTGCCAGCAGCTTAGTTACTCTTCTAGCGGGACCCGAGCAGTTCTTC.

This sequence joins TRBV5-4 and TRBJ1-6; D remains ambiguous. CDR1 SGHNT and CDR2 YYREEE come from the germline V gene (reference sequence). Deletions cut 0 bases from V and 6 bases from J, with 7 bases between. The CDR3 runs 14 residues. The CDR3 is CASSLDQTNSPLHF. The CDR3 DNA is TGTGCCAGCAGCTTGGATCAGACTAATTCACCCCTCCACTTT.

The sample holds many counts of this clonotype. The chain has TRBV7-3 and TRBJ2-3; no definite D call. The V gene lost 4 bases and the J gene lost 8 bases, with 13 bases spanning the gap. The CDR3 totals 13 residues. Per the germline V gene, CDR1 is SGHTA and CDR2 is FQGTGA. This chain's CDR3 is CASSSTHFGTQYF. The DNA of the CDR3 is TGTGCCAGCAGCTCCACACATTTCGGTACGCAGTATTTT.

This clonotype has ten or more counts. The chain carries TRBV7-9 and TRBJ2-1; no clear D gene. The CDR3 contains 14 residues. V was clipped by 2 bases and J by 5 bases, with 10 bases between them. Germline V gene data show CDR1 as SEHNR and CDR2 as FQNEAQ (reference sequence). The CDR3 bases are TGTGCCAGCAGCTTACTCGGTGTCAACAATGAGCAGTTCTTC. Encoded protein: CASSLLGVNNEQFF.

This clonotype has at least ten counts. This chain links TRBV12-3 or TRBV12-4 with TRBJ1-5; 7 bases map to TRBD1. Unmatched junction bases numbered 10, after V lost 6 bases and J lost 8 bases. The CDR3 has 14 amino acids. CDR3 amino acids: CASRPGTVDKPQHF. The CDR3 coding sequence is TGTGCCAGCAGACCCGGGACAGTCGACAAGCCCCAGCATTTT.

The chain is built from TRBV3-1 and TRBJ1-2; 9 nucleotides match TRBD1. CDR3 length: 15 amino acids. Germline trimming cut 6 bases from V and 6 bases from J; bases unmatched to any gene: 11. The germline CDR1 and CDR2 sequences are LGHDT and YNNKEL (reference sequence). Here the CDR3 DNA reads TGTGCCAGCAGTCAATGGGACAGGGATCGGGATGGCTACACCTTC. Encoded protein: CASSQWDRDRDGYTF.